The source of this T cell receptor beta chain is a study of T cells in Graves' hyperthyroidism and ophthalmopathy. Study results and caveats: Onset of ophthalmopathy came a median approximately 6.5 months after the model predicted it.

Together with thyroid ultrasound, orbital computed tomography, serum thyroxine and TRAb, clinical symptoms were used for diagnoses. This CDR3 region has 14 residues. In germline, CDR1 is KGHSH, CDR2 LQKENI. V lost 0 bases and J 4 bases, leaving 7 bases between the germline ends. Amplified TCR beta CDR3 regions derived from RNA transcripts. The primer set for the first-round RT-PCR of the TCR CDR3 was HTBI. TCRdb reanalysed the multiplex PCR reads using MiXCR and keeps one entry per CDR3 protein. Of 350,000 or so distinct CDR3 sequences listed, approximately 18% are singletons. In this sample, this clonotype turned up many times. The antigen is unknown.

The material sequenced was blood. This rearrangement joins TRBV18 to TRBJ2-1; D is possibly TRBD2 (5 bases). This receptor was obtained from a woman aged 25-40 years with Graves' hyperthyroidism that later progressed to Graves' ophthalmopathy. CDR3 nucleotides: TGTGCCAGCTCACCACCTAGCGCGTACAATGAGCAGTTCTTC. This codes for CASSPPSAYNEQFF.